This entry lists 9 T cell receptor beta chains sequenced from one sample in a study of response to subunit inactivated influenza vaccine. Using its own MiXCR run on the RT-PCR reads, TCRdb lists one record per CDR3 protein. The repertoire holds approximately 520,000 distinct CDR3 sequences, with 25% as singletons. This specimen consisted of CD4+ T cells sorted from PBMCs, obtained 4 to 6 days after vaccination. Every receptor here comes from a man aged 50-60 years who received an inactivated influenza vaccine.

The table lists this clonotype with a few counts. J is TRBJ2-1 and V is TRBV5-1; 14 bases line up with TRBD2. Germline V lookup: CDR1 SGHRS, CDR2 YFSETQ. This CDR3 contains 17 residues. The J segment lost 7 bases and the V segment lost 4 bases, leaving 10 bases of the junction unmatched. This CDR3 is CASSLMTSGRALNEQFF. CDR3 bases: TGCGCCAGCAGCCTGATGACTAGCGGGAGGGCCTTGAATGAGCAGTTCTTC. The entire variable domain, with the rest obtained from reference TRBV5-1 and TRBJ2-1, is as follows: KAGVTQTPRYLIKTRGQQVTLSCSPISGHRSVSWYQQTPGQGLQFLFEYFSETQRNKGNFPGRFSGRQFSNSRSEMNVSTLELGDSALYLCASSLMTSGRALNEQFFGPGTRLTVL.

The chain is built from TRBV5-1 and TRBJ2-7, with D possibly TRBD1 on 6 matching bases. CDR1 is SGHRS and CDR2 is YFSETQ in the germline V gene. V dropped 0 bases and J dropped 2 bases, with 9 bases sitting between them. The CDR3 has 14 residues. The CDR3 sequence: CASSLGDTTYEQYF. The CDR3 DNA reads as TGCGCCAGCAGCTTGGGGGACACTACCTACGAGCAGTACTTC. Full variable domain (rest looked up from reference TRBV5-1 and TRBJ2-7): KAGVTQTPRYLIKTRGQQVTLSCSPISGHRSVSWYQQTPGQGLQFLFEYFSETQRNKGNFPGRFSGRQFSNSRSEMNVSTLELGDSALYLCASSLGDTTYEQYFGPGTRLTVT.

The chain links TRBV28 to TRBJ2-7; 7 nucleotides line up with TRBD1. In germline, CDR1 is MDHEN, CDR2 SYDVKM. With V trimmed by 6 bases and J by 0 bases, 8 bases remained unmatched. The CDR3 is 15 residues long. This chain's CDR3 is CASRTTGTVSYEQYF. The CDR3 coding sequence is TGTGCCAGCAGAACTACCGGGACAGTCTCCTACGAGCAGTACTTC.

This CDR3 reads CASSLAYRETQYF. The CDR3 bases are TGTGCCAGCAGCTTAGCGTACCGGGAGACCCAGTACTTC. V gene TRBV7-9 combines with J gene TRBJ2-5; D ambiguous. V was pared by 0 bases and J by 5 bases, with 7 bases between. CDR1 and CDR2 from the germline V gene are SEHNR and FQNEAQ (reference sequence). The CDR3 is 13 residues long. The full variable domain, in which reference TRBV7-9 and TRBJ2-5 provide the parts outside the CDR3, is DTGVSQNPRHKITKRGQNVTFRCDPISEHNRLYWYRQTLGQGPEFLTYFQNEAQLEKSRLLSDRFSAERPKGSFSTLEIQRTEQGDSAMYLCASSLAYRETQYFGPGTRLLVL.

This clonotype showed up just a few times. The chain carries TRBV7-2 and TRBJ2-7, with TRBD2 matching over 10 bases. The CDR3 length is 16 residues. CDR1 and CDR2 from the germline V gene are SGHTA and FQGNSA. The junction had 10 bases not matched to a gene; V was cut back by 2 bases and J by 6 bases. The CDR3 is CASSLISSLAGAEQYF. CDR3 nucleotides: TGTGCCAGCAGCTTAATTTCTAGTCTAGCGGGAGCCGAGCAGTACTTC.

This clonotype has a handful of counts. The chain employs TRBV4-3 and TRBJ1-4; 7 bases are a match to TRBD1. The CDR3 loop spans 14 amino acids. Trimming at V came to 1 base and at J to 8 bases, leaving 4 bases not matched to a gene. Germline V gives CDR1 LGHNA, CDR2 YSLEER. Here the CDR3 DNA reads TGCGCCAGCAGCCAAGGACAGGGATCCGAAAAACTGTTTTTT. This codes for CASSQGQGSEKLFF.

Only a few counts were recorded for this clonotype. The chain combines TRBV30 with TRBJ1-2; weak D call: TRBD1 (6 bases). This CDR3 is built from 14 residues. The germline V and J ends were trimmed by 3 bases and 4 bases, with 15 bases remaining between them. Germline V gene lookup returns CDR1 GTSNPN and CDR2 SVGIG (reference sequence). The CDR3 region is CAWSLGLRGYGYTF. The CDR3 coding sequence is TGTGCCTGGAGCTTGGGCCTCAGGGGCTATGGCTACACCTTC.

The V gene is TRBV2, the J gene TRBJ2-2, with TRBD1 matching 9 bases. Unmatched junction bases numbered 7, after V lost 7 bases and J lost 7 bases. Per the germline V gene, CDR1 is SNHLY and CDR2 is FYNNEI. The CDR3 contains 14 residues. CDR3 loop: CASIRDRDGGELFF. The CDR3 coding sequence is TGTGCCAGCATTAGGGACAGGGATGGCGGGGAGCTGTTTTTT.

This clonotype has a handful of counts. V is TRBV28 and J is TRBJ2-7; TRBD1 aligns across 7 bases. CDR1 is MDHEN and CDR2 is SYDVKM in the germline V gene. With 5 bases clipped from V and 0 bases from J, the junction kept 4 bases outside the gene matches. This CDR3 is 14 amino acids long. The CDR3 spells CASSAGTVSYEQYF. The CDR3 DNA reads TGTGCCAGCAGTGCCGGGACAGTCTCCTACGAGCAGTACTTC.